The 22 T cell receptor beta chains listed next were all sequenced from one sample in a study of blood T cell repertoires in COVID-19. Repertoires were generated with immunoSEQ multiplex PCR, while TCRdb's copy carries only in-frame clones and drops some. The data hold about 130,000 clones, with around 84% observed a single time. The material sequenced was PBMCs or T cells enriched from blood (not recorded which). The source is a man aged 40-50 years with acute COVID-19.

This clone was seen only a few times. The chain employs TRBV7-9 and TRBJ1-2; 9 bases map to TRBD1. This CDR3 has 13 amino acids. CDR1 is SEHNR, CDR2 FQNEAQ, per germline (reference sequence). The V and J ends lost 5 bases and 6 bases, in that order; junction bases with no gene match: 4. CDR3 in DNA: TGTGCCAGCAGCACAGGGGGCGTCCATGGCTACACCTTC. Its translation: CASSTGGVHGYTF. The full variable domain, its missing parts supplied by reference TRBV7-9 and TRBJ1-2, is DTGVSQNPRHKITKRGQNVTFRCDPISEHNRLYWYRQTLGQGPEFLTYFQNEAQLEKSRLLSDRFSAERPKGSFSTLEIQRTEQGDSAMYLCASSTGGVHGYTFGSGTRLTVV.

This clone was picked up a small number of times. The rearrangement uses TRBV9 and TRBJ2-7; a weak D match, TRBD1 (6 bases). V gave up 5 bases and J gave up 2 bases, with 17 bases separating them. There are 15 residues in the CDR3. CDR1 and CDR2 from the germline V gene are SGDLS and YYNGEE. The CDR3 here is CASSRLSTGTYEQYF. CDR3 nucleotides: TGTGCCAGCAGTCGTCTGTCCACAGGGACCTACGAGCAGTACTTC.

The chain has TRBV3-1 (or the pseudogene TRBV3-2) and TRBJ1-6; D unclear. Germline CDR1 LGHDT, CDR2 YNNKEL (reference sequence). The CDR3 covers 14 residues. V gave up 1 base and J gave up 5 bases, with 6 bases separating them. The CDR3 reads CASSQGRDNSPLHF. The CDR3 bases are TGTGCCAGCAGCCAAGGACGGGATAATTCACCCCTCCACTTT.

V and J are TRBV10-3 and TRBJ1-2, with a tentative D call TRBD1 (5 bases). Trimming left V 3 bases short and J 4 bases short, with 12 bases between. CDR1 and CDR2 from the germline V gene are ENHRY and SYGVKD. The CDR3 consists of 14 residues. The DNA for the CDR3 is TGTGCCATCAGTGAAGAGCTCGGGGGCTATGGCTACACCTTC. Encoded protein: CAISEELGGYGYTF.

The CDR3 loop reads CASSRTSGGVDTQYF. The CDR3, as DNA: TGTGCCAGCAGTCGGACTAGCGGGGGGGTAGATACGCAGTATTTT. The V and J genes are TRBV6-2 or TRBV6-3 and TRBJ2-3; 15 bases fit TRBD2. Losses at the gene ends were 5 bases for V and 5 bases for J; bases not matched to a gene: 2. CDR3 length: 15 amino acids. CDR1 is MNHEY, CDR2 SVGEGT, per germline.

Here the CDR3 reads CASSPSSGLNYNEQFF. CDR3 in DNA: TGTGCCAGCTCACCTTCCTCGGGACTGAACTACAATGAGCAGTTCTTC. The J gene is TRBJ2-1, the V gene TRBV18; maybe TRBD2 (6 bases). V lost 3 bases and J 3 bases, leaving 15 bases between the germline ends. The CDR3 has 16 residues. Per germline, CDR1 KGHSH and CDR2 LQKENI.

This clone came up a few times. The chain couples TRBV28 to TRBJ1-3, with a weak D call TRBD1 (6 bases). Per germline, CDR1 MDHEN and CDR2 SYDVKM. The V end lost 5 bases, the J end lost 5 bases, and 19 bases lay between the germline ends. The CDR3 consists of 16 residues. CDR3 region: CASSTLQGVSRNTIYF. CDR3 nucleotide sequence: TGTGCCAGCAGTACTCTACAGGGAGTGTCGAGAAACACCATATATTTT. Based on the CDR3 plus reference TRBV28 and TRBJ1-3, the full variable domain is DVKVTQSSRYLVKRTGEKVFLECVQDMDHENMFWYRQDPGLGLRLIYFSYDVKMKEKGDIPEGYSVSREKKERFSLILESASTNQTSMYLCASSTLQGVSRNTIYFGEGSWLTVV.

The chain links TRBV5-1 to TRBJ2-5, with TRBD2 matching over 15 bases. CDR1 and CDR2 from the germline V gene are SGHRS and YFSETQ. CDR3 length equals 18 residues. The trim removed 0 bases at V and 5 bases at J, leaving 8 bases unmatched. The CDR3 DNA sequence: TGCGCCAGCAGCTTGGGGGGACTAGCGGGAGGTTGGTCGGAGACCCAGTACTTC. Amino acid sequence: CASSLGGLAGGWSETQYF.

The chain has TRBV5-4 and TRBJ1-6; D unclear. V was pared by 0 bases and J by 11 bases, with 9 bases between. There are 13 residues in the CDR3. Germline CDR1 is SGHNT and CDR2 is YYREEE (reference sequence). The CDR3 bases are TGTGCCAGCAGCTTGGATAGCGTTACACCCCTCCACTTT. Its protein product is CASSLDSVTPLHF. Drawing the rest from reference TRBV5-4 and TRBJ1-6, the complete variable domain is ETGVTQSPTHLIKTRGQQVTLRCSSQSGHNTVSWYQQALGQGPQFIFQYYREEENGRGNFPPRFSGLQFPNYSSELNVNALELDDSALYLCASSLDSVTPLHFGNGTRLTVT.

A few counts support this clone. The rearrangement uses TRBV27 and TRBJ1-1; unclear D gene. The CDR3 is 14 residues long. CDR1 MNHEY and CDR2 SMNVEV come from the germline V gene (reference sequence). V was cut by 0 bases and J by 1 base, with 6 bases left in between. The CDR3 protein is CASSLSTRNTEAFF. The CDR3 DNA reads as TGTGCCAGCAGTTTATCGACAAGGAACACTGAAGCTTTCTTT.

The chain uses TRBV10-2 and TRBJ2-7, with D tentatively TRBD2 (6 bases). CDR3 length equals 13 residues. Per germline, CDR1 WSHSY and CDR2 SAAADI. With 10 bases removed from V and 3 bases from J, the gap between germline ends came to 16 bases. The CDR3 nucleotides are TGCGCCACCCGCCCCGGGGGATTCTACGAGCAGTACTTC. This codes for CATRPGGFYEQYF.

The J gene is TRBJ1-2, the V gene TRBV9; D gene uncertain. V was cut by 0 bases and J by 8 bases, with 8 bases left in between. This CDR3 is built from 12 residues. Germline V gene sequence: CDR1 SGDLS, CDR2 YYNGEE. The DNA for the CDR3 is TGTGCCAGCAGCGTAGGATCGAGCGGCTACACCTTC. Translated, it gives CASSVGSSGYTF.

This clone is a singleton in its sample. The chain couples TRBV5-6 to TRBJ2-7; 9 positions match TRBD1. The CDR3 totals 15 residues. Germline CDR1 is SGHDT and CDR2 is YYEEEE. V trimming: 4 bases; J trimming: 3 bases; junction bases outside the gene matches: 8. Written as DNA, the CDR3 is TGTGCCAGCAGCACAGGGGGCGCGGATCTCTACGAGCAGTACTTC. Its translation: CASSTGGADLYEQYF.

The chain uses TRBV27 and TRBJ1-1, with D uncertain. The germline gives CDR1 MNHEY, CDR2 SMNVEV (reference sequence). This CDR3 contains 14 residues. With 2 bases removed from V and 1 base from J, the gap between germline ends came to 8 bases. CDR3: CASSLAAENTEAFF. DNA of the CDR3: TGTGCCAGCAGTTTAGCTGCAGAGAACACTGAAGCTTTCTTT.

The genes are TRBV6-5 and TRBJ2-7; tentative D call: TRBD1 (6 bases). The germline V and J ends were trimmed by 5 bases and 1 base, with 15 bases remaining between them. CDR3 length equals 15 residues. Germline V gives CDR1 MNHEY, CDR2 SVGAGI. CDR3 amino acids: CASSRGSFESYEQYF. CDR3 bases: TGTGCCAGCAGTAGGGGGTCCTTTGAGTCCTACGAGCAGTACTTC.

This clone was recorded a few times. V gene TRBV12-3 or TRBV12-4 combines with J gene TRBJ2-7, with unresolved D. This CDR3 comprises 13 residues. V was shortened by 3 bases and J by 6 bases, with 12 bases between the two germline ends. CDR3 region: CASSFPTPPEQYF. Here the CDR3 DNA reads TGTGCCAGCAGTTTCCCTACTCCTCCCGAGCAGTACTTC.

A remark on this clone: This could be a read error, since a much larger clone is one nucleotide away. This chain connects TRBV6-6 to TRBJ1-1; D gene unclear. The ends were cut back, 6 bases at V and 0 bases at J, with 8 bases in the middle. The CDR3 length is 13 residues. Germline values: CDR1 MNHNY, CDR2 SVGAGI (reference sequence). CDR3 residues: CASSLTLNTEAFF. The CDR3 DNA reads TGTGCCAGCAGCTTGACACTGAACACTGAAGCTTTCTTT.

V usage is TRBV28 and J usage is TRBJ2-5, with TRBD2 matching 7 bases. Germline trimming cut 4 bases from V and 4 bases from J; bases unmatched to any gene: 6. This CDR3 region has 14 residues. Germline CDR1 and CDR2: MDHEN and SYDVKM. In DNA form, the CDR3 reads TGTGCCAGCAGTTCGTGGGAGGGTGGAGAGACCCAGTACTTC. Translating it yields CASSSWEGGETQYF.

This chain uses TRBV9 with TRBJ2-5; TRBD1 agrees at 9 bases. The CDR3 is 14 amino acids. V was pared by 4 bases and J by 4 bases, with 5 bases of the junction left unmatched. Per germline, CDR1 SGDLS and CDR2 YYNGEE. CDR3 nucleotides: TGTGCCAGCAGCTTACAGGGGGCAATAGAGACCCAGTACTTC. Translated, it gives CASSLQGAIETQYF. Full variable domain (remainder filled in from reference TRBV9 and TRBJ2-5): DSGVTQTPKHLITATGQRVTLRCSPRSGDLSVYWYQQSLDQGLQFLIQYYNGEERAKGNILERFSAQQFPDLHSELNLSSLELGDSALYFCASSLQGAIETQYFGPGTRLLVL.

The chain is built from TRBV27 and TRBJ1-5; D not certain. Trimming pared 5 bases from V and 4 bases from J, leaving 9 bases between. The V gene's germline CDR1 is MNHEY and CDR2 SMNVEV (reference sequence). There are 13 residues in the CDR3. The chain's CDR3 is CASSLNDNQPQHF. The DNA for the CDR3 is TGTGCCAGCAGTCTAAACGATAATCAGCCCCAGCATTTT.

The gene calls are TRBV5-6 and TRBJ1-6, with 9 bases aligning to TRBD1. The CDR3 contains 16 residues. V shed 3 bases, J shed 5 bases, and the junction held 6 bases outside the gene matches. Per germline, CDR1 SGHDT and CDR2 YYEEEE. The CDR3 protein is CASSSRGTGNNSPLHF. The DNA for the CDR3 is TGTGCCAGCAGCTCCCGTGGGACAGGGAATAATTCACCCCTCCACTTT.

The chain is built from TRBV1 and TRBJ1-6. TRBV1 is a recognized pseudogene. This CDR3 is built from 16 residues. CDR3 sequence reads: CTSSSKYYNGNSPLHF. The DNA for the CDR3 is TGCACCAGCAGTTCCAAGTACTATAACGGAAATTCACCCCTCCACTTT.